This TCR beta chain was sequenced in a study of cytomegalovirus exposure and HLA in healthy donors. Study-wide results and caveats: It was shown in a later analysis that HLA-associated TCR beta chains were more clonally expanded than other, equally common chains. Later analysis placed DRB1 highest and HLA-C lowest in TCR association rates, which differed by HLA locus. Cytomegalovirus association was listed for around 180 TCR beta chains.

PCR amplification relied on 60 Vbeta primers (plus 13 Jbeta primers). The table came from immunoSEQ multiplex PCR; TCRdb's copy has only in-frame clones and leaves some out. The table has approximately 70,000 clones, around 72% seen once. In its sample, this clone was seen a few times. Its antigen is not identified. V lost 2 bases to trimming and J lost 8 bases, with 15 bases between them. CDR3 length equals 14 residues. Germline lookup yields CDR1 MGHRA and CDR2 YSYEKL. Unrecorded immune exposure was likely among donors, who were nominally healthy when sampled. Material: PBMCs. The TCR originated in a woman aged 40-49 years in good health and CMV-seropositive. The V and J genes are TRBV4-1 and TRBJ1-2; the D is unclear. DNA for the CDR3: TGCGCCAGCAGCCAAAGCAACGCTCCTAAGGGCTACACCTTC. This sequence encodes CASSQSNAPKGYTF.